This TCR beta chain was profiled in a study of regulatory T cells in long-lasting Graves disease. Library construction for TCR beta used iRepertoire HTBI primers and Arm-PCR of CDR3 regions. Each CDR3 protein gets one entry after TCRdb re-called the multiplex PCR reads with MiXCR. The top ten hold roughly 25% of the sample, which has some 560,000 distinct CDR3 sequences, more than 15% seen once. This clonotype was observed a handful of times. Time point meaning: newly diagnosed GD, antithyroid drugs for less than 3 months. RNA isolated from PBMCs was used to make the TCR library. Trimming left V 3 bases short and J 4 bases short, with 16 bases between. Germline V lookup: CDR1 LGHDT, CDR2 YNNKEL (reference sequence). This CDR3 has 16 amino acids. These data also formed part of another study, on T cells in Graves' hyperthyroidism and ophthalmopathy. That source adds: With the HTBI primer set, the TCR CDR3 went through a first round of RT-PCR.

The sequence was collected from a woman between 40 and 65 years old with Graves disease. The chain carries TRBV3-1 and TRBJ2-1; weak D call: TRBD2 (7 bases). Sequenced here: peripheral blood mononuclear cells (PBMCs), sampled at new diagnosis, from a patient treated with antithyroid drugs. CDR3 sequence (DNA): TGTGCCAGCAGCCACAGAGAGGGGGGGTATTACAATGAGCAGTTCTTC. Translating it yields CASSHREGGYYNEQFF.